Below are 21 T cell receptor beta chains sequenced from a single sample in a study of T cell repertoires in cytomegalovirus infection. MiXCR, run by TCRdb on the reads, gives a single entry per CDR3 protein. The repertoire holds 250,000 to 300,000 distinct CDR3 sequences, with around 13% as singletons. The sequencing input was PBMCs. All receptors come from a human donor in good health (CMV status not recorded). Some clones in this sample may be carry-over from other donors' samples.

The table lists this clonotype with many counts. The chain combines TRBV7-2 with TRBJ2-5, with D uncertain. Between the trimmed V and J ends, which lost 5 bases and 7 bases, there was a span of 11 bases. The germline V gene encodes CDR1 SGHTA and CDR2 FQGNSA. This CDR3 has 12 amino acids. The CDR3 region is CASSPPPATQYF. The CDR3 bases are TGTGCCAGCAGCCCCCCCCCAGCGACCCAGTACTTC. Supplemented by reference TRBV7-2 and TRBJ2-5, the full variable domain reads GAGVSQSPSNKVTEKGKDVELRCDPISGHTALYWYRQSLGQGLEFLIYFQGNSAPDKSGLPSDRFSAERTGGSVSTLTIQRTQQEDSAVYLCASSPPPATQYFGPGTRLLVL.

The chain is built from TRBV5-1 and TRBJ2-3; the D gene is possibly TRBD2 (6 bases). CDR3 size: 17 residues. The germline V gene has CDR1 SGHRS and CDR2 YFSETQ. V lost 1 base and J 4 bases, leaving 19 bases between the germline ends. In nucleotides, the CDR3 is TGCGCCAGCAGCTTGACCCCGGGACGGGGAGGTTCAGATACGCAGTATTTT. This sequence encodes CASSLTPGRGGSDTQYF.

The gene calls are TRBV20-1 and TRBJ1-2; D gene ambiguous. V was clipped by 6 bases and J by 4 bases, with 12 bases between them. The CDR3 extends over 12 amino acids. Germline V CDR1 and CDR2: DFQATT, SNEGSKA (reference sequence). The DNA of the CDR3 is TGCAGTGCACTCGAGGAGGGCTATGGCTACACCTTC. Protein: CSALEEGYGYTF.

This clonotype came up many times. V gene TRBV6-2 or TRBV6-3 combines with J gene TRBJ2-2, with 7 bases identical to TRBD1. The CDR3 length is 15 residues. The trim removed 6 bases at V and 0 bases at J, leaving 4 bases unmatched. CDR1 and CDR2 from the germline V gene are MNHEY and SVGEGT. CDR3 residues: CASSRTGSNTGELFF. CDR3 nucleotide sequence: TGTGCCAGCAGCCGGACAGGATCGAACACCGGGGAGCTGTTTTTT.

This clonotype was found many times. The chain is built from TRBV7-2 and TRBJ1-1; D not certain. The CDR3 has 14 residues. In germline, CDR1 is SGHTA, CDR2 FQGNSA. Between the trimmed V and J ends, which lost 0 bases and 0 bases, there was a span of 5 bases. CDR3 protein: CASSLAALNTEAFF. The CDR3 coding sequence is TGTGCCAGCAGCTTAGCGGCACTGAACACTGAAGCTTTCTTT.

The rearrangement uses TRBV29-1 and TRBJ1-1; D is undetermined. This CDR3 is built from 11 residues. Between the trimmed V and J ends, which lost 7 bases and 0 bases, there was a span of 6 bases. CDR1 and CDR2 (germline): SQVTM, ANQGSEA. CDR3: CSGGVNTEAFF. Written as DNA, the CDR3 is TGCAGCGGTGGGGTGAACACTGAAGCTTTCTTT.

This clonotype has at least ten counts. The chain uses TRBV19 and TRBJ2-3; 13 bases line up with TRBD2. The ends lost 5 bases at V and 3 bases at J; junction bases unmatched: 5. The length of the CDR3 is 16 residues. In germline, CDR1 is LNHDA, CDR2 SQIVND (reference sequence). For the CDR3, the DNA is TGTGCCAGTAGTCCCTGGACTAGCGGGGGTACAGATACGCAGTATTTT. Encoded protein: CASSPWTSGGTDTQYF.

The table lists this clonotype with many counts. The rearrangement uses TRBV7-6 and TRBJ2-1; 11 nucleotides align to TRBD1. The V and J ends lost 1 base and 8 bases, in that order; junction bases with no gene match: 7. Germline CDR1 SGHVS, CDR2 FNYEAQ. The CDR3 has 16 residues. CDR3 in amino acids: CASSLVGTGGSDEQFF. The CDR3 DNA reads TGTGCCAGCAGCTTAGTCGGGACAGGGGGTAGCGATGAGCAGTTCTTC.

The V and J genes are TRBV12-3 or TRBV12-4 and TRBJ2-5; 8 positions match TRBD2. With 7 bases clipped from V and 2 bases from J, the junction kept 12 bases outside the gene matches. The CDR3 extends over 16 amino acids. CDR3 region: CASTRGRPGGQETQYF. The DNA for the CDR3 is TGTGCCAGCACCCGGGGTCGCCCGGGGGGGCAAGAGACCCAGTACTTC.

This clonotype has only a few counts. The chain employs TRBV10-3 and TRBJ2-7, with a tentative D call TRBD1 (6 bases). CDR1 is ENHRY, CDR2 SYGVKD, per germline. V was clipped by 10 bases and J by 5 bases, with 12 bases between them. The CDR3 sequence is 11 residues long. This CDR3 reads CATQQGNEQYF. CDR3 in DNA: TGTGCCACCCAACAGGGAAACGAGCAGTACTTC.

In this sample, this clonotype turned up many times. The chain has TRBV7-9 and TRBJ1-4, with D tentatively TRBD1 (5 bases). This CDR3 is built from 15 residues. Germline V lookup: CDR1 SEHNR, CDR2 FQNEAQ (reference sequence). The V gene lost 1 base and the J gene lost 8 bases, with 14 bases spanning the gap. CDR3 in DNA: TGTGCCAGCAGCTTAGATGCAGGGAGCCGCGAAAAACTGTTTTTT. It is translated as CASSLDAGSREKLFF.

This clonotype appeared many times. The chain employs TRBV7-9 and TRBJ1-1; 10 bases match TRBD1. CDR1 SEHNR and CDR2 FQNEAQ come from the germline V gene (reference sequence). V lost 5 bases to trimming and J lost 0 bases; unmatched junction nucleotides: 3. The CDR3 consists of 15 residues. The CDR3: CASSMGQGMNTEAFF. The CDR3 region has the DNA TGTGCCAGCAGCATGGGACAGGGGATGAACACTGAAGCTTTCTTT.

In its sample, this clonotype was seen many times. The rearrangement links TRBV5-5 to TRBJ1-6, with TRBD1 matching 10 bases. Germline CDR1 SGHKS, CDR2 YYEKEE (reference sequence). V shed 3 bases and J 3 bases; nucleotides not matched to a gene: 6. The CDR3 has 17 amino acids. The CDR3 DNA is TGTGCCAGCAGCTCGCGGACAGGGGGGAACTATAATTCACCCCTCCACTTT. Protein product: CASSSRTGGNYNSPLHF.

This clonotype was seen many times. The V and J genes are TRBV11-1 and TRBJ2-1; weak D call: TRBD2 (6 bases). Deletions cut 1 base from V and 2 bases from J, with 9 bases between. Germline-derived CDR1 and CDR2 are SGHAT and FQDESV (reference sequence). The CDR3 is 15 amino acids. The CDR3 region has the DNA TGTGCCAGCAGCTTAGACGGGAGACCCTACAATGAGCAGTTCTTC. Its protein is CASSLDGRPYNEQFF.

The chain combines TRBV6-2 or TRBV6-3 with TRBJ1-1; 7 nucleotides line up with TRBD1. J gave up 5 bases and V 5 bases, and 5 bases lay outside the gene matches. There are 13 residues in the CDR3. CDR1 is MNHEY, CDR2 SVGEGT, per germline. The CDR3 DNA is TGTGCCAGCAGTCGACAGGGAGGGACTGAAGCTTTCTTT. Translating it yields CASSRQGGTEAFF.

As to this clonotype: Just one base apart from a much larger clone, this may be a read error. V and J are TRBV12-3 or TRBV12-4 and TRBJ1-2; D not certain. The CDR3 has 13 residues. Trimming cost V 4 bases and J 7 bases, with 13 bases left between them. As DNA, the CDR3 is TGTGCCAGCAGTTCGGTGGGATCCTTTGGCTACACCTTC. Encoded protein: CASSSVGSFGYTF.

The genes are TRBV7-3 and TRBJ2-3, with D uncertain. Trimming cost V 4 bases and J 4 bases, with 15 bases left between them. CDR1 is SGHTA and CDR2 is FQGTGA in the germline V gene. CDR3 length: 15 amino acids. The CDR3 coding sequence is TGTGCCAGCAGCTCCTCGGTACGACCGGCAGATACGCAGTATTTT. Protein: CASSSSVRPADTQYF.

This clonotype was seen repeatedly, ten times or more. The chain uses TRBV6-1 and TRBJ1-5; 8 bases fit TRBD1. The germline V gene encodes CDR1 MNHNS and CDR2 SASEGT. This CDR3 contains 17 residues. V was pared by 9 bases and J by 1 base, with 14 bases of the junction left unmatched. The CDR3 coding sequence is TGTGCCAGTACAGGTGGACAGGGAGGAAAAAGCAATCAGCCCCAGCATTTT. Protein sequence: CASTGGQGGKSNQPQHF.

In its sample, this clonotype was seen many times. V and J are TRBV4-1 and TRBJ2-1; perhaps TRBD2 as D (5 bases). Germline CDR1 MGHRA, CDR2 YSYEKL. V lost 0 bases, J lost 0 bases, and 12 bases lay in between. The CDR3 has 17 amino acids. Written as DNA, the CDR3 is TGCGCCAGCAGCCAAGAAAGGCGGGCGAGCTCCTACAATGAGCAGTTCTTC. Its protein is CASSQERRASSYNEQFF.

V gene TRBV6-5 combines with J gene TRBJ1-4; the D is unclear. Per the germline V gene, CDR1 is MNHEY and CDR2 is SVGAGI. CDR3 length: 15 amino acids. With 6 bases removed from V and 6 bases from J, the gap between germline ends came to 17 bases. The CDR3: CASRDGGQRDEKLFF. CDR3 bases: TGTGCCAGCAGAGACGGAGGTCAGAGGGATGAAAAACTGTTTTTT.

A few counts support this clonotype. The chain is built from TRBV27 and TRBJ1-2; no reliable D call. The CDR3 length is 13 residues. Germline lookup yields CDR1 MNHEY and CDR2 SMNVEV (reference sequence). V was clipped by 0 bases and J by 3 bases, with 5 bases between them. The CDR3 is CASSLSWDYGYTF. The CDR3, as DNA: TGTGCCAGCAGTTTATCTTGGGACTATGGCTACACCTTC.